This TCR beta chain was sequenced during a study of blood T cell repertoires in COVID-19. At the level of the study: PBMCs, B-cell-depleted T cells, or T cells provided the cDNA or gDNA that made up the material.

Assay used: immunoSEQ multiplex PCR; TCRdb lists only in-frame clones, some missing. The sample holds 200,000 to 300,000 clones, around 80% seen once. The CDR3 sequence is 14 residues long. The chain joins TRBV21-1 to TRBJ2-3; no check of the table's D call, TRBD1, against the DNA was made. TRBV21-1 is assigned pseudogene status. The TCR was taken from a human donor in a cohort sampled during active COVID-19. Material: peripheral blood. This CDR3 is CASSTWDNSDTQYF. In DNA form, the CDR3 reads TGTGCCAGCAGCACTTGGGACAACTCAGATACGCAGTATTTT.